This T cell receptor (beta chain) emerged from a study of response to subunit inactivated influenza vaccine. TCRdb called the RT-PCR reads again in MiXCR, with one record for every CDR3 protein. The data show 550,000 to 800,000 distinct CDR3 sequences, with around 14% seen just once and under 14% held by the top ten. The ends were cut back, 7 bases at V and 1 base at J, with 10 bases in the middle. Looked up from germline, CDR1 is SGHTS and CDR2 is YDEGEE. This CDR3 has 13 amino acids. This TCR was recovered from a man between 50 and 59 years old who received an inactivated influenza vaccine. The sample was PBMCs from blood, taken 12 days after vaccination. This chain connects TRBV5-8 to TRBJ2-3, with unresolved D. In DNA, the CDR3 is TGTGCCAGCCGTTACATGGGCACAGATACGCAGTATTTT. It specifies CASRYMGTDTQYF.